Reported below is one T cell receptor beta chain. What it binds is not known. The record originates from a study of CD8 T cells in Susac syndrome. Whole-study context: Intravenous immunoglobulin alone or corticosteroids were being given to patients with Susac syndrome at blood draw, unless they were therapy-naive.

RNA in amounts of about 0.5 to 1 ug was reverse transcribed with random hexamers. TCRdb re-called the immunoSEQ multiplex PCR reads with MiXCR, one entry per CDR3 protein. The data show more than 150,000 distinct CDR3 sequences, 85% to 95% seen once. Points from the study as a whole: In Susac patients, clonal expansion was not detected in CD4+ cells.

Germline V gene lookup returns CDR1 SGDLS and CDR2 YYNGEE. Trimming took 0 bases from V and 11 from J, leaving 14 bases between them. The CDR3 totals 13 residues. Negative isolation yielded CD4+ and CD8+ T cells, and FACS enriched TEMRA cells. Sample: CD4+ T cells from PBMCs. This TCR was sampled from a human donor with Susac syndrome. The chain joins TRBV9 to TRBJ1-1, with a weak D call TRBD1 (5 bases). The CDR3 coding sequence is TGTGCCAGCAGCGTAGATGGGGGGGATAGGGCTTTCTTT. Translating gives CASSVDGGDRAFF.